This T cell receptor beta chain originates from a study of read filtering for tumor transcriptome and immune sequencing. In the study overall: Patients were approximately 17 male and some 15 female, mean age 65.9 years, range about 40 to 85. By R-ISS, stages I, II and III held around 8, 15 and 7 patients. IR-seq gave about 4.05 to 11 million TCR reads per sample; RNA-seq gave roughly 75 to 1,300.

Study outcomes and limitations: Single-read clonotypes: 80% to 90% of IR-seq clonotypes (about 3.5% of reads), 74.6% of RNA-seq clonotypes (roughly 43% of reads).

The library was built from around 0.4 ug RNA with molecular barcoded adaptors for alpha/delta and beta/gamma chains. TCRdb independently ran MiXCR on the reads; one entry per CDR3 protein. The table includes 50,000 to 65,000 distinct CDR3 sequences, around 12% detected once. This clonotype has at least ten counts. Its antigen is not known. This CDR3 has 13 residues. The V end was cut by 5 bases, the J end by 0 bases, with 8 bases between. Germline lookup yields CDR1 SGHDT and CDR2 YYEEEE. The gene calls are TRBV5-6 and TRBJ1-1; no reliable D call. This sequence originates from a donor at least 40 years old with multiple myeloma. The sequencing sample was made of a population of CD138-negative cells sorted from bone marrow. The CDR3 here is CASRDTVNTEAFF. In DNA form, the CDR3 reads TGTGCCAGCAGGGATACAGTGAACACTGAAGCTTTCTTT. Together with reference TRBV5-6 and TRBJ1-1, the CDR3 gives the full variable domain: DAGVTQSPTHLIKTRGQQVTLRCSPKSGHDTVSWYQQALGQGPQFIFQYYEEEERQRGNFPDRFSGHQFPNYSSELNVNALLLGDSALYLCASRDTVNTEAFFGQGTRLTVV.